The table lists the clone carrying this TCR beta chain with a few counts. Its antigen remains unknown. Gene names are mouse gene names. The entry originates in a study of CD8+ T cells in alopecia areata. In the study overall: Female C3H/HeJ mice aged about 7-10 weeks received skin from approximately 6-13-month-old C3H/HeJ donors with spontaneous alopecia. The study, taken as a whole, reports: It was less clear whether patients shared TCRs than it was in mice, possibly because of HLA. Scalp sample sequencing also detects resident alphabeta T cells of normal skin. Lesional scalp displayed greater clonality than normal scalp, most notably in alopecia totalis/universalis.

Researchers sorted pooled cutaneous lymph node cells on the basis of CD4, CD8alpha, NKG2D, NKG2ACE and other markers. As the sequencing template, cDNA was produced by extracting RNA and reverse transcribing it. Here immunoSEQ multiplex PCR was the method, and the copy in TCRdb shows in-frame clones only, minus some. Recorded here are 250,000 or so clones, with no singletons, and the ten leading clones hold less than 1.5%. The sequencing sample was made of CD4+ T cells sorted from a lymph node. This clonotype was sampled from a C3H/HeJ mouse with alopecia areata. MHC haplotype: H2-k.

The CDR3 sequence: CASSAQNAEQFF. CDR3 DNA, as far as it was read: TGTGCCAGCAGTGCCCAGAATGCT. V gene TRBV13-1 combines with J gene TRBJ2-1; D gene unclear. The read terminates 4 residues ahead of where the CDR3 ends, so the germline J gene completes it. Germline lookup yields CDR1 NSHNY and CDR2 SYGAGN. Trimming removed 3 bases at V and 5 bases at J, with 6 bases between. This CDR3 comprises 12 residues.